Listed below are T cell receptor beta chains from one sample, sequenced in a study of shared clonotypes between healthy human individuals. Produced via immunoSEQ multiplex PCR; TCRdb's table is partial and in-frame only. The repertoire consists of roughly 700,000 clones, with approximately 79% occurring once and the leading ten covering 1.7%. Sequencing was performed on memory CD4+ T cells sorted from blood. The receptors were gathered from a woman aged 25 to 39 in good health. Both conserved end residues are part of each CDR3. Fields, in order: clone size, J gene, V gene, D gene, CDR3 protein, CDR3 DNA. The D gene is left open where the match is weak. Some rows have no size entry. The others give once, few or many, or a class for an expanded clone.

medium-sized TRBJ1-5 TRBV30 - CAWSVRQRMAPQHF TGTGCCTGGAGTGTACGGCAGAGGATGGCGCCCCAGCATTTT
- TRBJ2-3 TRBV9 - CASSVAGYTDTQYF TGTGCCAGCAGCGTAGCAGGCTACACAGATACGCAGTATTTT
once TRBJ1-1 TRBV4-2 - CASSQVGSVTEAFF TGTGCCAGCAGCCAAGTAGGGAGCGTGACTGAAGCTTTCTTT
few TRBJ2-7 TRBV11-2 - CASSLDRREQYF TGTGCCAGCAGCTTAGATAGGAGAGAGCAGTACTTC
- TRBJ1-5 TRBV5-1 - CASSRTGSQPQHF TGCGCCAGCAGCCGAACCGGGAGTCAGCCCCAGCATTTT
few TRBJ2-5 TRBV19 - CASSAGRGVQTQYF TGTGCCAGTAGTGCTGGGCGGGGTGTGCAGACCCAGTACTTC
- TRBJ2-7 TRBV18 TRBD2 CASSPGGLDLNEQYF TGTGCCAGCTCACCAGGGGGACTAGATCTGAACGAGCAGTACTTC
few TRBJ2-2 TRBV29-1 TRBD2 CSVEAGGGTGELFF TGCAGCGTTGAAGCGGGAGGCGGCACCGGGGAGCTGTTTTTT
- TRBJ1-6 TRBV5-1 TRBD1 CASSLQGAMEISPLHF TGCGCCAGCAGCTTACAGGGGGCGATGGAAATTTCACCCCTCCACTTT
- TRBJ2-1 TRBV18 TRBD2 CASSPPSGSGYNEQFF TGTGCCAGCTCACCCCCTAGCGGGAGTGGCTACAATGAGCAGTTCTTC
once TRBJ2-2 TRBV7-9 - CASSPRLRGAVTGELFF TGTGCCAGCAGCCCGCGACTACGGGGGGCCGTCACCGGGGAGCTGTTTTTT
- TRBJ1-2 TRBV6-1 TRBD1 CASRTGGGVGYTF TGTGCCAGCAGAACAGGGGGCGGGGTTGGCTACACCTTC
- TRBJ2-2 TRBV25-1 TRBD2 CASKVAGIGELFF TGTGCCAGCAAGGTAGCGGGAATCGGGGAGCTGTTTTTT
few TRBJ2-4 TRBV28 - CASSRNRVSANIQYF TGTGCCAGCAGTCGAAACAGGGTTTCCGCAAACATTCAGTACTTC
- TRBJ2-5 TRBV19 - CASSTETGREETQYF TGTGCCAGTAGTACGGAAACAGGGAGGGAAGAGACCCAGTACTTC
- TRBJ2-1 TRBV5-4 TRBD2 CASSSRLATYNEQFF TGTGCCAGCAGCTCCCGACTAGCGACGTACAATGAGCAGTTCTTC
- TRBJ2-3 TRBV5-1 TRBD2 CASSRTSGGSTDTQYF TGCGCCAGCAGCCGGACTAGCGGGGGGAGCACAGATACGCAGTATTTT
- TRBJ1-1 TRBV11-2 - CASSLLGLPWDTEAFF TGTGCCAGCAGCTTACTTGGGTTACCTTGGGACACTGAAGCTTTCTTT
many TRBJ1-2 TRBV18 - CASSPPGTTNYGYTF TGTGCCAGCTCACCACCTGGGACTACTAACTATGGCTACACCTTC
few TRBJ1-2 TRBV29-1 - CSVHSEKSLTF TGCAGCGTTCACTCCGAGAAATCCTTAACCTTC
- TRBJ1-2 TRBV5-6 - CASSLAGFNGYTF TGTGCCAGCAGCTTGGCAGGGTTTAATGGCTACACCTTC
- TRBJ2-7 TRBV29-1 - CSVEVGLGSYEQYF TGCAGCGTTGAAGTAGGCCTGGGGTCCTACGAGCAGTACTTC
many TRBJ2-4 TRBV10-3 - CAISGGLTQNIQYF TGTGCCATCAGTGGGGGCCTGACCCAAAACATTCAGTACTTC
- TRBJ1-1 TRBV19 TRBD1 CASSRDRITEAFF TGTGCCAGTAGTCGGGACAGAATCACTGAAGCTTTCTTT
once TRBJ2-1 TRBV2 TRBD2 CASSEISGSWDEQFF TGTGCCAGCAGTGAGATTAGCGGGAGTTGGGATGAGCAGTTCTTC
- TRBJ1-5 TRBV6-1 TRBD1 CASSESPGGPQPQHF TGTGCCAGCAGTGAATCCCCAGGGGGTCCTCAGCCCCAGCATTTT